The next 32 T cell receptor beta chains were all read from a single sample in a study of blood T cell repertoires in COVID-19. Only in-frame clones appear in the TCRdb table, and some are missing; sequencing was by immunoSEQ multiplex PCR. The data contain 110,000 or so clones, more than 60% of them singletons. The sequencing input was peripheral blood. Every receptor here comes from a man between 65 and 80 years old with acute or convalescent COVID-19.

This chain uses TRBV7-6 with TRBJ2-5; D is possibly TRBD2 (5 bases). Trimming took off 0 bases at V and 5 bases at J, with 10 bases between the two ends. Germline lookup yields CDR1 SGHVS and CDR2 FNYEAQ. The CDR3 covers 14 residues. The CDR3 DNA sequence: TGTGCCAGCAGCTTAGCGCGGGTCCCGGAGACCCAGTACTTC. Translated: CASSLARVPETQYF.

The J gene is TRBJ1-2, the V gene TRBV27; a possible D gene is TRBD1 (5 bases). V lost 2 bases, J lost 0 bases, and 10 bases lay in between. The germline gives CDR1 MNHEY, CDR2 SMNVEV (reference sequence). The CDR3 is 15 residues long. The CDR3 region is CASSLRRGANYGYTF. The CDR3 DNA is TGTGCCAGCAGTTTACGGAGGGGAGCTAACTATGGCTACACCTTC.

This clone was counted a single time. The chain employs TRBV18 and TRBJ1-4; a possible D gene is TRBD1 (6 bases). The CDR3 is made up of 16 amino acids. Germline V gene data show CDR1 as KGHSH and CDR2 as LQKENI. V gave up 1 base and J gave up 7 bases, with 16 bases separating them. DNA of the CDR3: TGTGCCAGCTCACCACTACAGGGCCGGTCGAGTGAAAAACTGTTTTTT. Translated, it gives CASSPLQGRSSEKLFF.

V gene TRBV19 combines with J gene TRBJ1-6; D unresolved. The V gene lost 5 bases and the J gene lost 5 bases, with 13 bases spanning the gap. Germline CDR1 is LNHDA and CDR2 is SQIVND (reference sequence). This CDR3 region has 15 residues. The CDR3 DNA follows: TGTGCCAGTAGTCCCCCGGCGGGCAATAATTCACCCCTCCACTTT. Residues: CASSPPAGNNSPLHF.

The count of this clone is one. The CDR3 coding sequence is TGCAGCCCGGACCTAGGGGGCGGGAGGACCTACGAGCAGTACTTC. Its protein product is CSPDLGGGRTYEQYF. The V gene is TRBV29-1, the J gene TRBJ2-7, with D perhaps matching TRBD2 (8 bases). Germline values: CDR1 SQVTM, CDR2 ANQGSEA. V was trimmed by 8 bases and J by 2 bases, leaving 22 bases between them. This CDR3 spans 15 amino acids.

As DNA, the CDR3 is TGTGCCAGCAGCTCTCAGAGGCCCGGAGGTAATGAAAAACTGTTTTTT. Translated, it gives CASSSQRPGGNEKLFF. The V call is TRBV7-9, the J call TRBJ1-4; D remains unclear. CDR1 is SEHNR, CDR2 FQNEAQ, per germline (reference sequence). The length of the CDR3 is 16 residues. V lost 4 bases to trimming and J lost 4 bases, with 16 bases between them.

The genes are TRBV5-8 and TRBJ2-2, with 7 bases that match TRBD1. With 4 bases clipped from V and 5 bases from J, the junction kept 5 bases outside the gene matches. The length of the CDR3 is 14 residues. CDR1 is SGHTS and CDR2 is YDEGEE in the germline V gene. The CDR3 region has the DNA TGTGCCAGCAGCCAATACAGGGGAACCGGGGAGCTGTTTTTT. This gives the protein CASSQYRGTGELFF.

V usage is TRBV19 and J usage is TRBJ2-1; tentative D call: TRBD2 (6 bases). Trimming took off 2 bases at V and 7 bases at J, with 9 bases between the two ends. CDR3 length: 13 residues. CDR1 is LNHDA, CDR2 SQIVND, per germline (reference sequence). For the CDR3, the DNA is TGTGCCAGTAGTATACGGGGGAGGAATGAGCAGTTCTTC. This codes for CASSIRGRNEQFF. Filled out from reference TRBV19 and TRBJ2-1, the complete variable domain reads DGGITQSPKYLFRKEGQNVTLSCEQNLNHDAMYWYRQDPGQGLRLIYYSQIVNDFQKGDIAEGYSVSREKKESFPLTVTSAQKNPTAFYLCASSIRGRNEQFFGPGTRLTVL.

The chain has TRBV11-2 and TRBJ2-7, with D unclear. V gave up 5 bases and J gave up 6 bases, with 11 bases separating them. The CDR3 spans 12 residues. CDR1 and CDR2 (germline): SGHAT, FQNNGV. For the CDR3, the DNA is TGTGCCAGCAGCCCCCCTCTGGCCGAGCAGTACTTC. Amino acids: CASSPPLAEQYF.

V is TRBV20-1 and J is TRBJ1-4; no clear D. The CDR3 spans 10 residues. The germline V gene encodes CDR1 DFQATT and CDR2 SNEGSKA (reference sequence). The CDR3 sequence: CSFVGEKLFF. In DNA form, the CDR3 reads TGCAGCTTCGTCGGGGAAAAACTGTTTTTT.

The rearrangement links TRBV19 to TRBJ1-2; D may be TRBD1 (6 bases). Deletions cut 4 bases from V and 4 bases from J, with 25 bases between. Per the germline V gene, CDR1 is LNHDA and CDR2 is SQIVND (reference sequence). The CDR3 contains 18 residues. CDR3 DNA: TGTGCCAGTAGTAGGGTCCACGACAGGAACCCTTACGCCTATGGCTACACCTTC. It yields the protein CASSRVHDRNPYAYGYTF.

This clone was counted only a few times. CDR3 DNA sequence: TGTGCCAGCAGTCCCACCGCGGGGGGGATTGTCACTGAAGCTTTCTTT. It translates to CASSPTAGGIVTEAFF. V and J are TRBV14 and TRBJ1-1; perhaps TRBD1 as D (5 bases). The V gene's germline CDR1 is SGHDN and CDR2 FVKESK. This CDR3 comprises 16 residues. V was trimmed by 6 bases and J by 4 bases, leaving 21 bases between them.

The gene calls are TRBV6-6 and TRBJ2-7; D gene unclear. CDR3 length: 11 amino acids. CDR1 and CDR2 from the germline V gene are MNHNY and SVGAGI (reference sequence). Deletions cut 6 bases from V and 7 bases from J, with 10 bases between. The CDR3 loop is CASSLSREQYF. DNA for the CDR3: TGTGCCAGCAGCCTTTCTCGGGAGCAGTACTTC.

CDR3 residues: CSASRTQNTEAFF. The CDR3 DNA reads as TGCAGTGCTAGTCGTACACAGAACACTGAAGCTTTCTTT. The V and J genes are TRBV20-1 and TRBJ1-1; no clear D gene. This CDR3 comprises 13 residues. Trimming took 3 bases from V and 1 from J, leaving 9 bases between them. Germline CDR1 and CDR2: DFQATT and SNEGSKA (reference sequence).

J is TRBJ2-3 and V is TRBV5-4; 7 bases line up with TRBD1. Germline V gene lookup returns CDR1 SGHNT and CDR2 YYREEE (reference sequence). The CDR3 loop spans 15 amino acids. V dropped 4 bases and J dropped 0; count of bases not matched to a gene: 5. The CDR3 DNA follows: TGTGCCAGCAGCCGAACAGGGGATAGCACAGATACGCAGTATTTT. Translated, it gives CASSRTGDSTDTQYF.

The chain joins TRBV10-2 to TRBJ2-5; 9 bases match TRBD2. Germline values: CDR1 WSHSY, CDR2 SAAADI. The V and J ends lost 5 bases and 5 bases, in that order; junction bases with no gene match: 6. The CDR3 spans 14 residues. As DNA, the CDR3 is TGCGCCAGCAGTTTTAGCGGGAGAGGTGAGACCCAGTACTTC. It yields the protein CASSFSGRGETQYF.

The V call is TRBV5-1, the J call TRBJ2-5, with 10 positions matching TRBD1. The V gene end was trimmed by 1 base and the J gene end by 2 bases; junction bases not matched to a gene: 2. In germline, CDR1 is SGHRS, CDR2 YFSETQ. The CDR3 loop spans 15 amino acids. The chain's CDR3 is CASSLSDRGQETQYF. In DNA form, the CDR3 reads TGCGCCAGCAGCTTGTCGGACAGGGGGCAAGAGACCCAGTACTTC.

V gene TRBV3-1 (or the pseudogene TRBV3-2) combines with J gene TRBJ1-2; possibly TRBD1 for D (6 bases). The V end lost 4 bases, the J end lost 8 bases, and 17 bases lay between the germline ends. This CDR3 is 14 amino acids long. Per the germline V gene, CDR1 is LGHDT and CDR2 is YNNKEL (reference sequence). The CDR3 nucleotides are TGTGCCAGCAGCCGCCGGGACACCGGATGGGGCTACACCTTC. Its protein product is CASSRRDTGWGYTF.

V usage is TRBV5-4 and J usage is TRBJ2-7; 7 positions agree with TRBD1. The CDR3 loop spans 14 amino acids. Trimming removed 5 bases from V and 1 base from J; junction bases left unmatched: 6. Germline assignment: CDR1 SGHNT and CDR2 YYREEE (reference sequence). The CDR3 coding sequence is TGTGCCAGCAGTGACAGGGATAGTTCCTACGAGCAGTACTTC. Protein: CASSDRDSSYEQYF.

This clone has only a few counts. This CDR3 is CASSSLLQGSNHGYTF. CDR3 nucleotides: TGTGCCAGCAGCTCCCTCTTACAGGGGTCTAATCATGGCTACACCTTC. The V and J genes are TRBV7-9 and TRBJ1-2, with 7 bases identical to TRBD1. V lost 4 bases to trimming and J lost 6 bases; unmatched junction nucleotides: 14. The germline V gene encodes CDR1 SEHNR and CDR2 FQNEAQ (reference sequence). This CDR3 comprises 16 residues. The full variable domain, its missing parts supplied by reference TRBV7-9 and TRBJ1-2, is DTGVSQNPRHKITKRGQNVTFRCDPISEHNRLYWYRQTLGQGPEFLTYFQNEAQLEKSRLLSDRFSAERPKGSFSTLEIQRTEQGDSAMYLCASSSLLQGSNHGYTFGSGTRLTVV.

This clone appeared a single time. This rearrangement joins TRBV20-1 to TRBJ1-1, with a tentative D call TRBD1 (5 bases). There are 10 residues in the CDR3. V was clipped by 6 bases and J by 7 bases, with 9 bases between them. In germline, CDR1 is DFQATT, CDR2 SNEGSKA (reference sequence). CDR3 amino acids: CSAKDNEAFF. CDR3 bases: TGCAGTGCAAAGGACAATGAAGCTTTCTTT.

The V and J genes are TRBV28 and TRBJ2-7; TRBD2 matches 7 bases. V was pared by 6 bases and J by 0 bases, with 11 bases of the junction left unmatched. CDR3 length: 16 amino acids. Germline CDR1 MDHEN, CDR2 SYDVKM. The CDR3, as DNA: TGTGCCAGCAGCTTCCCTGGTAGCGGGTTCTCCTACGAGCAGTACTTC. Amino acids: CASSFPGSGFSYEQYF.

J is TRBJ1-2 and V is TRBV5-4; 10 bases are a match to TRBD1. CDR3 length: 15 amino acids. V shed 3 bases and J 5 bases; nucleotides not matched to a gene: 7. Germline CDR1 reads SGHNT; CDR2 reads YYREEE (reference sequence). Here the CDR3 reads CASSYDRGRGYGYTF. Here the CDR3 DNA reads TGTGCCAGCAGCTATGACAGGGGGCGCGGATATGGCTACACCTTC. Together with reference TRBV5-4 and TRBJ1-2, the CDR3 gives the full variable domain: ETGVTQSPTHLIKTRGQQVTLRCSSQSGHNTVSWYQQALGQGPQFIFQYYREEENGRGNFPPRFSGLQFPNYSSELNVNALELDDSALYLCASSYDRGRGYGYTFGSGTRLTVV.

This clone occurred a few times. CDR3 residues: CASRTSTSLVATQYF. CDR3 in DNA: TGCGCCAGCAGGACCTCGACTAGTTTAGTTGCGACCCAGTACTTC. J is TRBJ2-5 and V is TRBV5-1, with D perhaps TRBD2 (6 bases). The germline CDR1 and CDR2 sequences are SGHRS and YFSETQ. Trimming removed 5 bases at V and 7 bases at J, with 21 bases between. This CDR3 has 15 amino acids.

V and J are TRBV5-4 and TRBJ2-5; a weak D match, TRBD1 (6 bases). Germline CDR1 is SGHNT and CDR2 is YYREEE (reference sequence). V gave up 1 base and J gave up 5 bases, with 15 bases separating them. CDR3 length equals 15 residues. CDR3 sequence (DNA): TGTGCCAGCAGCTTGAGGACCCAACAGGGTGAGACCCAGTACTTC. Its protein is CASSLRTQQGETQYF.

This chain uses TRBV6-5 with TRBJ1-1; 7 nucleotides line up with TRBD1. V gave up 2 bases and J gave up 3 bases; unmatched junction bases: 0. This CDR3 has 13 amino acids. From germline, CDR1 is MNHEY and CDR2 SVGAGI. The CDR3: CASSYDRDTEAFF. The CDR3 nucleotides are TGTGCCAGCAGTTACGACAGGGACACTGAAGCTTTCTTT.

The chain uses TRBV6-5 and TRBJ1-2; 7 bases map to TRBD1. Germline loops: CDR1 MNHEY, CDR2 SVGAGI. The junction had 9 bases not matched to a gene; V was cut back by 10 bases and J by 1 base. The CDR3 has 14 residues. The CDR3 loop reads CATRRGQNNYGYTF. The CDR3 DNA reads TGTGCCACCAGGAGGGGACAGAATAACTATGGCTACACCTTC.

This chain connects TRBV2 to TRBJ1-5; 7 nucleotides align to TRBD1. CDR1 and CDR2 (germline): SNHLY, FYNNEI. The CDR3 runs 14 residues. Unmatched junction bases numbered 4, after V lost 6 bases and J lost 2 bases. The CDR3 loop reads CASRPGQRNQPQHF. The CDR3, as DNA: TGTGCCAGCAGGCCGGGACAGCGCAATCAGCCCCAGCATTTT.

The chain has TRBV12-3 or TRBV12-4 and TRBJ2-1; D is possibly TRBD1 (5 bases). The CDR3 runs to 13 residues. Trimming took 2 bases from V and 5 from J, leaving 7 bases between them. Written as DNA, the CDR3 is TGTGCCAGCAGTTTACAGGGCGACAATGAGCAGTTCTTC. The encoded protein is CASSLQGDNEQFF.

CDR3 coding DNA: TGTGCCAGCAGCTTACAGGGGTCGAGTGAAAAACTGTTTTTT. Its translation is CASSLQGSSEKLFF. V gene TRBV5-4 combines with J gene TRBJ1-4; 7 bases fit TRBD1. Germline loops: CDR1 SGHNT, CDR2 YYREEE (reference sequence). This CDR3 spans 14 amino acids. With 2 bases clipped from V and 7 bases from J, the junction kept 5 bases outside the gene matches.

The J gene is TRBJ1-5, the V gene TRBV18; a possible D gene is TRBD1 (6 bases). Per the germline V gene, CDR1 is KGHSH and CDR2 is LQKENI. The CDR3 extends over 14 amino acids. The V and J ends lost 2 bases and 13 bases respectively, with 18 bases between them. The CDR3 protein is CASSPNEDSPTQHF. CDR3 nucleotide sequence: TGTGCCAGCTCACCAAATGAGGACAGCCCGACTCAGCATTTT.

J is TRBJ2-7 and V is TRBV7-2, with 7 nucleotides matching TRBD1. After removal of 6 bases from V and 2 bases from J, the junction contained 7 bases not matched to a gene. The CDR3 totals 14 residues. Germline CDR1 is SGHTA and CDR2 is FQGNSA. CDR3 sequence reads: CASRVQTGTYEQYF. In nucleotides, the CDR3 is TGTGCCAGCAGGGTCCAGACAGGGACCTACGAGCAGTACTTC.